A single sample is the source of the 11 T cell receptor beta chains below, sequenced in a study of cytomegalovirus exposure and HLA in healthy donors. Vbeta (60) and Jbeta (13) primers were used in the PCR. The assay was immunoSEQ multiplex PCR, and TCRdb's table has in-frame clones only and misses some. This table holds 130,000 or so clones, over 65% found once. Sequenced sample: PBMCs. The source is a woman aged 40 to 50 in good health and CMV-seronegative.

The V gene is TRBV10-2, the J gene TRBJ2-3, with D perhaps matching TRBD2 (6 bases). Germline V gene lookup returns CDR1 WSHSY and CDR2 SAAADI. The V and J ends lost 7 bases and 4 bases respectively, with 12 bases between them. The CDR3 consists of 13 residues. Here the CDR3 DNA reads TGCGCCAGCACATTTGCGGGATCAGATACGCAGTATTTT. Its translation is CASTFAGSDTQYF.

The chain combines TRBV28 with TRBJ2-1; D is undetermined. The germline V gene has CDR1 MDHEN and CDR2 SYDVKM. CDR3 length: 15 amino acids. Trimming stripped 5 bases from V and 0 bases from J, with 11 bases between. CDR3 protein: CASSQLMSSYNEQFF. The CDR3 region has the DNA TGTGCCAGCAGTCAACTTATGAGCTCCTACAATGAGCAGTTCTTC.

The rearrangement joins TRBV6-4 to TRBJ1-2; D remains unclear. V lost 0 bases and J 7 bases, leaving 9 bases between the germline ends. There are 13 residues in the CDR3. CDR1 and CDR2 from the germline V gene are MRHNA and SNTAGT. CDR3 bases: TGTGCCAGCAGTGACTCTTACGGCGGTGGCTACACCTTC. It translates to CASSDSYGGGYTF.

The chain couples TRBV7-2 to TRBJ2-7, with TRBD2 as a possible D gene (5 bases). This CDR3 region has 13 residues. Looked up from germline, CDR1 is SGHTA and CDR2 is FQGNSA. The ends were cut back, 3 bases at V and 3 bases at J, with 9 bases in the middle. The CDR3 sequence: CASSFALGYEQYF. The CDR3 DNA reads TGTGCCAGCAGCTTTGCACTAGGCTACGAGCAGTACTTC.

The chain recombines TRBV7-6 with TRBJ2-3; 8 bases match TRBD2. J lost 4 bases, V lost 10 bases, and 10 bases had no gene match. Germline V gene data show CDR1 as SGHVS and CDR2 as FNYEAQ. This CDR3 is 14 amino acids long. CDR3 loop: CATTAGEAADTQYF. Written as DNA, the CDR3 is TGTGCCACAACAGCGGGAGAGGCCGCAGATACGCAGTATTTT.

The gene calls are TRBV5-4 and TRBJ1-2; no reliable D call. CDR1 and CDR2 (germline): SGHNT, YYREEE (reference sequence). The CDR3 is made up of 15 amino acids. Deletions cut 3 bases from V and 0 bases from J, with 12 bases between. Here the CDR3 DNA reads TGTGCCAGCAGCTCCTCCCTTACTACTAACTATGGCTACACCTTC. Translated: CASSSSLTTNYGYTF.

This clone was seen a handful of times. J is TRBJ2-3 and V is TRBV4-2; the D is unclear. The CDR3 has 14 amino acids. V lost 2 bases to trimming and J lost 6 bases, with 12 bases between them. Germline loops: CDR1 LGHNA, CDR2 YNFKEQ. The DNA for the CDR3 is TGTGCCAGCAGCCAATCATCCCCCCGGGATACGCAGTATTTT. Protein sequence: CASSQSSPRDTQYF.

The chain couples TRBV28 to TRBJ2-7, with D unclear. V dropped 2 bases and J dropped 3 bases, with 8 bases sitting between them. The CDR3 extends over 13 amino acids. From germline, CDR1 is MDHEN and CDR2 SYDVKM. The CDR3 DNA follows: TGTGCCAGCAGTTTACCGAGCCTCTACGAGCAGTACTTC. Its protein is CASSLPSLYEQYF.

The rearrangement links TRBV7-2 to TRBJ2-7; tentatively, D is TRBD2 (6 bases). Germline values: CDR1 SGHTA, CDR2 FQGNSA. Trimming stripped 5 bases from V and 5 bases from J, with 13 bases between. The CDR3 is 13 residues long. The CDR3: CASSPGTPNEQYF. DNA for the CDR3: TGTGCCAGCAGCCCCGGGACTCCTAACGAGCAGTACTTC.

The rearrangement joins TRBV5-1 to TRBJ2-1, with D possibly being TRBD1 (6 bases). This CDR3 is 15 amino acids long. The V end was cut by 4 bases, the J end by 4 bases, with 15 bases between. Germline lookup yields CDR1 SGHRS and CDR2 YFSETQ. DNA of the CDR3: TGCGCCAGCAGCCTCAGCCCAGGGGTTTACAATGAGCAGTTCTTC. Amino acid sequence: CASSLSPGVYNEQFF.

This chain links TRBV9 with TRBJ2-7; D remains unclear. This CDR3 is built from 14 residues. Per germline, CDR1 SGDLS and CDR2 YYNGEE. The V gene lost 4 bases and the J gene lost 6 bases, with 17 bases spanning the gap. CDR3 loop: CASSPTSLSGEQYF. The CDR3 DNA reads TGTGCCAGCAGCCCAACATCTCTCTCGGGCGAGCAGTACTTC. Using reference TRBV9 and TRBJ2-7 for the parts outside the CDR3, the full variable domain is DSGVTQTPKHLITATGQRVTLRCSPRSGDLSVYWYQQSLDQGLQFLIQYYNGEERAKGNILERFSAQQFPDLHSELNLSSLELGDSALYFCASSPTSLSGEQYFGPGTRLTVT.